These 24 T cell receptor beta chains were all obtained from the same sample, sequenced in a study of CD8 T cells in Susac syndrome. cDNA came from about 0.5 to 1 ug RNA primed by random hexamers. TCRdb ran MiXCR on the immunoSEQ multiplex PCR reads and lists one entry per CDR3 protein. The sample gives a few hundred thousand distinct CDR3 sequences, over 90% of which show up once; 0.082% is in the top ten. Sequencing was performed on CD4+ T cells from PBMCs. These receptors were obtained from a human donor with multiple sclerosis.

V usage is TRBV18 and J usage is TRBJ1-5; 8 bases fit TRBD1. From germline, CDR1 is KGHSH and CDR2 LQKENI. V lost 3 bases to trimming and J lost 5 bases; unmatched junction nucleotides: 0. The CDR3 length is 13 residues. This chain's CDR3 is CASSPGQDQPQHF. CDR3 in DNA: TGTGCCAGCTCACCGGGACAGGATCAGCCCCAGCATTTT.

This clonotype was recorded once. The genes are TRBV3-1 and TRBJ1-5; unclear D gene. The CDR3 is 14 residues long. The V and J ends lost 4 bases and 4 bases respectively, with 11 bases between them. The germline CDR1 and CDR2 sequences are LGHDT and YNNKEL (reference sequence). The CDR3, as DNA: TGTGCCAGCAGCCCTGTCCGGGGAAATCAGCCCCAGCATTTT. It yields the protein CASSPVRGNQPQHF.

The V and J genes are TRBV7-9 and TRBJ2-5; TRBD1 is a possible D gene (6 bases). CDR3 length equals 16 residues. Per the germline V gene, CDR1 is SEHNR and CDR2 is FQNEAQ (reference sequence). V was trimmed by 1 base and J by 2 bases, leaving 14 bases between them. CDR3 coding DNA: TGTGCCAGCAGCTTAGTGGGGGCCGGGGCTCAAGAGACCCAGTACTTC. Protein product: CASSLVGAGAQETQYF.

The chain joins TRBV15 to TRBJ2-5, with no clear D. The V end was cut by 0 bases, the J end by 8 bases, with 7 bases between. CDR3 length: 12 residues. Germline assignment: CDR1 LNHNV and CDR2 YYDKDF (reference sequence). For the CDR3, the DNA is TGTGCCACCAGCAGAGATATAGCAACCCAGTACTTC. Translated, it gives CATSRDIATQYF.

V is TRBV9 and J is TRBJ2-7; 8 bases match TRBD1. The CDR3 is 14 residues long. Germline V lookup: CDR1 SGDLS, CDR2 YYNGEE. Trimming took 4 bases from V and 1 from J; bases not matched to a gene: 4. The CDR3 sequence: CASSFGTGSYEQYF. In DNA form, the CDR3 reads TGTGCCAGCAGCTTCGGGACAGGTTCCTACGAGCAGTACTTC.

The chain has TRBV29-1 and TRBJ1-1; D possibly corresponds to TRBD1 (5 bases). There are 10 residues in the CDR3. With 4 bases removed from V and 6 bases from J, the gap between germline ends came to 6 bases. CDR1 is SQVTM and CDR2 is ANQGSEA in the germline V gene. The CDR3 DNA reads TGCAGCGTTGGGGACCCTGAAGCTTTCTTT. It is translated as CSVGDPEAFF.

The V call is TRBV6-5, the J call TRBJ1-2; TRBD1 matches 9 bases. V lost 4 bases to trimming and J lost 2 bases; unmatched junction nucleotides: 8. The CDR3 sequence is 16 residues long. The germline gives CDR1 MNHEY, CDR2 SVGAGI. CDR3 protein: CASSSLTGGTNYGYTF. The DNA of the CDR3 is TGTGCCAGCAGTTCCCTGACAGGGGGAACCAACTATGGCTACACCTTC.

V is TRBV9 and J is TRBJ1-2; possible D gene TRBD1, 6 bases. The CDR3 has 15 residues. The V end was cut by 5 bases, the J end by 4 bases, with 18 bases between. Germline V lookup: CDR1 SGDLS, CDR2 YYNGEE. The chain's CDR3 is CASSFDRDTSYGYTF. The CDR3 bases are TGTGCCAGCAGTTTTGACCGGGACACCAGCTATGGCTACACCTTC.

This clonotype came up a few times. The chain carries TRBV12-3 or TRBV12-4 and TRBJ1-2; D call uncertain. This CDR3 is 12 amino acids long. V was cut by 2 bases and J by 3 bases, with 4 bases left in between. CDR3 amino acids: CASSLTDYGYTF. CDR3 coding DNA: TGTGCCAGCAGTTTAACCGACTATGGCTACACCTTC.

The chain uses TRBV23-1 and TRBJ2-5; 7 bases are a match to TRBD2. TRBV23-1 is marked as an open reading frame, function uncertain. The ends lost 6 bases at V and 0 bases at J; junction bases unmatched: 16. The CDR3 loop spans 18 amino acids. DNA for the CDR3: TGCGCCAGCAGACCTGGCCCTGCGGGGGAGCTGAACCAAGAGACCCAGTACTTC. Its protein is CASRPGPAGELNQETQYF.

The chain uses TRBV2 and TRBJ1-1; D ambiguous. V was shortened by 4 bases and J by 3 bases, with 12 bases between the two germline ends. CDR3 length: 14 amino acids. Germline V CDR1 and CDR2: SNHLY, FYNNEI. The CDR3 spells CASSVRARDTEAFF. The CDR3 DNA sequence: TGTGCCAGCAGTGTCAGAGCCCGGGACACTGAAGCTTTCTTT.

The CDR3 region has the DNA TGTGCCAGCAGCGCCCGGGGGACAGGGGGCTTCGAGCAGTACTTC. This sequence encodes CASSARGTGGFEQYF. The chain couples TRBV9 to TRBJ2-7, with 12 positions matching TRBD1. Per germline, CDR1 SGDLS and CDR2 YYNGEE. V lost 3 bases to trimming and J lost 6 bases; unmatched junction nucleotides: 7. The CDR3 consists of 15 residues.

The chain employs TRBV29-1 and TRBJ2-5; TRBD1 matches at 8 bases. CDR3 length equals 13 residues. The J segment lost 5 bases and the V segment lost 2 bases, leaving 4 bases of the junction unmatched. The germline CDR1 and CDR2 sequences are SQVTM and ANQGSEA. CDR3 region: CSVEQGAAETQYF. CDR3 in DNA: TGCAGCGTTGAACAGGGGGCAGCGGAGACCCAGTACTTC.

Concerning this clonotype itself: One junction end does not reproduce the germline sequence, and a read error may be involved. V is TRBV3-1 and J is TRBJ2-5, with TRBD2 matching 7 bases. Germline assignment: CDR1 LGHDT and CDR2 YNNKEL (reference sequence). The CDR3 has 14 residues. The CDR3 DNA reads as TGTGCCAGCAGCCCGGGACTACCGGAAGAGGCCCAGTACTTC. The encoded protein is CASSPGLPEEAQYF.

The rearrangement uses TRBV20-1 and TRBJ2-5; D may be TRBD2 (5 bases). This CDR3 region has 13 residues. Germline CDR1 and CDR2: DFQATT and SNEGSKA (reference sequence). The CDR3 bases are TGCAGCGCCCCGGGATCCGAGCGGGAGACCCAGTACTTC. Translation: CSAPGSERETQYF.

This clonotype was seen only once. J is TRBJ2-6 and V is TRBV30; tentatively, D is TRBD2 (7 bases). The CDR3 is 16 residues long. Trimming removed 8 bases from V and 4 bases from J, with 21 bases in between. Germline V gene sequence: CDR1 GTSNPN, CDR2 SVGIG (reference sequence). In nucleotides, the CDR3 is TGTGCCCGGACGGTAAACCGGGGGGCCGGGGCCAACGTCCTGACTTTC. Protein: CARTVNRGAGANVLTF.

The chain combines TRBV25-1 with TRBJ1-2, with D hard to call. The CDR3 sequence is 13 residues long. The germline V gene has CDR1 MGHDK and CDR2 SYGVNS. The V end lost 2 bases, the J end lost 8 bases, and 12 bases lay between the germline ends. The CDR3 reads CASSENSFQGYTF. DNA for the CDR3: TGTGCCAGCAGTGAAAACAGTTTCCAGGGCTACACCTTC.

J is TRBJ1-1 and V is TRBV18; D gene uncertain. Germline V gene sequence: CDR1 KGHSH, CDR2 LQKENI. Deletions cut 0 bases from V and 5 bases from J, with 4 bases between. This CDR3 is built from 12 residues. This CDR3 reads CASSPPRTEAFF. The CDR3 nucleotides are TGTGCCAGCTCACCACCGAGGACTGAAGCTTTCTTT. Supplemented by reference TRBV18 and TRBJ1-1, the full variable domain reads NAGVMQNPRHLVRRRGQEARLRCSPMKGHSHVYWYRQLPEEGLKFMVYLQKENIIDESGMPKERFSAEFPKEGPSILRIQQVVRGDSAAYFCASSPPRTEAFFGQGTRLTVV.

This chain connects TRBV29-1 to TRBJ1-1; D is possibly TRBD1 (5 bases). This CDR3 has 11 amino acids. The V gene lost 6 bases and the J gene lost 4 bases, with 9 bases spanning the gap. Germline lookup yields CDR1 SQVTM and CDR2 ANQGSEA. The DNA of the CDR3 is TGCAGCGTAGGGGCAGTCACTGAAGCTTTCTTT. As protein: CSVGAVTEAFF.

The genes are TRBV7-9 and TRBJ2-3; D is perhaps TRBD1 (5 bases). The CDR3 length is 14 residues. The V gene lost 5 bases and the J gene lost 6 bases, with 15 bases spanning the gap. Germline assignment: CDR1 SEHNR and CDR2 FQNEAQ (reference sequence). The CDR3 region has the DNA TGTGCCAGCAGCCTCGCAGGGTCTGGGGATACGCAGTATTTT. Translation: CASSLAGSGDTQYF.

This sequence joins TRBV15 and TRBJ2-1, with TRBD2 matching 10 bases. Per germline, CDR1 LNHNV and CDR2 YYDKDF (reference sequence). J gave up 0 bases and V 0 bases, and 2 bases lay outside the gene matches. This CDR3 spans 17 amino acids. CDR3 nucleotide sequence: TGTGCCACCAGCAGAGATGCTAGCGGGGGCTCCTACAATGAGCAGTTCTTC. This sequence encodes CATSRDASGGSYNEQFF.

The chain combines TRBV6-1 with TRBJ2-7; D gene uncertain. The germline gives CDR1 MNHNS, CDR2 SASEGT. V lost 6 bases to trimming and J lost 3 bases, with 9 bases between them. The CDR3 consists of 12 residues. The CDR3 bases are TGTGCCAGCAGCCCCAGGAACTACGAGCAGTACGTC. As protein: CASSPRNYEQYV.

The rearrangement uses TRBV29-1 and TRBJ2-1; D might be TRBD1 or TRBD2, each matching 7 bases. CDR3 length: 14 residues. V dropped 6 bases and J dropped 0 bases, with 12 bases sitting between them. The germline CDR1 and CDR2 sequences are SQVTM and ANQGSEA. Written as DNA, the CDR3 is TGCAGCGTGCAGGGGGGGAGCTCCTACAATGAGCAGTTCTTC. Translating it yields CSVQGGSSYNEQFF.

This clonotype was seen only once. The V gene is TRBV30, the J gene TRBJ2-5; perhaps TRBD2 as D (7 bases). Germline V gene lookup returns CDR1 GTSNPN and CDR2 SVGIG (reference sequence). Trimming stripped 0 bases from V and 7 bases from J, with 18 bases between. The CDR3 runs 15 residues. Here the CDR3 reads CAWSVAGAHQGTQYF. In nucleotides, the CDR3 is TGTGCCTGGAGTGTGGCGGGGGCCCACCAGGGGACCCAGTACTTC.